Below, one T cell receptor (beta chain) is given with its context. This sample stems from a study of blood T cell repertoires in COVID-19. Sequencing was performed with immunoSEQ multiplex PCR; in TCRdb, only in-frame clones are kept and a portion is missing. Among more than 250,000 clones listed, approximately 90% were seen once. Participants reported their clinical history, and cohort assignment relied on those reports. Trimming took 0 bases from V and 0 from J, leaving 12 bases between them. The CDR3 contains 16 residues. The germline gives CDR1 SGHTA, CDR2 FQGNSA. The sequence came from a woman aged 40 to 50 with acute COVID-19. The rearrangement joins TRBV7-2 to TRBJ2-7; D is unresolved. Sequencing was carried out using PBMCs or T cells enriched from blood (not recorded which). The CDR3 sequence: CASSLAATWSSYEQYV. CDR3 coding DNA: TGTGCCAGCAGCTTAGCTGCCACCTGGAGCTCCTACGAGCAGTACGTC.